This note documents a single T cell receptor beta chain sequence. Clones were read by immunoSEQ multiplex PCR, and TCRdb kept only the in-frame ones, dropping some. The table has fewer than 40,000 clones, 85% to 90% seen once. This entry comes from a study of STAT5B mutations in CD4+ large granular lymphocyte leukemia. From germline, CDR1 is MNHEY and CDR2 SMNVEV (reference sequence). The CDR3 has 17 residues. The ends lost 0 bases at V and 3 bases at J; junction bases unmatched: 5. The sample was CD4+ T cells from blood buffy coats. V is TRBV27 and J is TRBJ2-7; the match to TRBD2 covers 13 bases. The sequence came from a human donor in good health. Here the CDR3 reads CASSLSELAGGVYEQYF. The CDR3 nucleotides read TGTGCCAGCAGTTTATCCGAACTAGCGGGAGGGGTCTACGAGCAGTACTTC.